The sequence of this TCR beta chain was determined in a study of blood T cell repertoires in COVID-19 (TCRdb year 2020). About the investigation overall: Collaborator samples came from the United States, Italy and Spain and covered acute and convalescent phases of COVID-19. The samples were drawn from the first 160 participants of the ongoing ImmuneRACE study and from over 950 subjects provided by 6 global collaborators. The repertoires were made available in a free public database intended to serve as a resource for research on the immune response to SARS-CoV-2. The dataset comprised deeply sampled blood TCRbeta repertoires from subjects exposed to, actively infected with, or recovered from COVID-19. The prospective study material was composed of cDNA or gDNA derived from T cells, B-cell-depleted T cells, or PBMCs. HLA class I and class II types, where available, came from metadata supplied by the sample provider rather than from assay-based typing. The sample metadata nearly always contained a de-identified subject ID, COVID-19 status, age in years and sex.

A note on this clone: No cognate antigen has been identified for it. No clone much larger than this one lies a single base away; base qualities are absent.

TCRbeta CDR3 regions were amplified from genomic DNA using the immunoSEQ Assay, a bias-controlled multiplex PCR. From the authors' description of their analysis: Within the assay, amplification of reference gene primers was used to estimate how many nucleated cells each sample contained. To quantify the absolute abundance of each unique TCRbeta CDR3 rearrangement, sequence reads were collapsed and filtered. Productive Simpson clonality was computed per sample as the square root of Simpson's diversity index over productive rearrangements. TCRdb took this table from immuneACCESS and kept in-frame rearrangements with V and J called. Such tables lack part of the clones; where checked against another copy, unresolved V genes explain under half of the gap, and the rest is unexplained. V and J calls and clone size come straight from that table; D and trimming were deduced from the DNA. Recorded for this sample are 250,000 to 300,000 clones; approximately 90% of them occurred a single time. The ten largest clones take up 12% of the sample.

The full study reports these points: How much clinical and demographic metadata was included differed by source and by participant, and the metadata was provided uncurated.

Collaborating institutions collected whole blood in K2EDTA tubes following their own protocols. For TCRbeta analysis, collaborators shipped samples as frozen whole blood, isolated PBMCs, or DNA extracted from either of those sample types. Sequences KGHDR (CDR1) and SFDVKD (CDR2) are obtained from the germline V gene. Including cysteine and phenylalanine, the CDR3 has 13 amino acids. Just the 39-base CDR3 DNA is kept, in frame starting at base 1. Clipping removes 4 bases from V and 7 bases from J, with 5 as the unmatched junction base count. In this chain, TRBV24-1 is recombined with TRBJ1-2; 7 of the junction bases match TRBD1. What was sequenced was peripheral blood. This TCR was sampled from a woman aged 60-70 years with acute or convalescent COVID-19. The nucleotides read TGTGCCACCAGTGAAGCAGGGGGTAGTGGCTACACCTTC. This codes for CATSEAGGSGYTF.